This T cell receptor beta chain was recovered during a study of blood T cells in healthy people across ages. Study-level points and caveats: When set beside aged donors, long-lived donors presented more naive CD4+ cells and higher diversity.

For this clonotype: The target antigen is unknown.

V was trimmed by 4 bases and J by 1 base, leaving 17 bases between them. The CDR3 totals 16 residues. Germline-derived CDR1 and CDR2 are SGDLS and YYNGEE. Using a J-beta primer mix together with a sample-barcoded 5' primer, a second PCR was run for roughly 6 to 12 cycles. Each of the cDNA molecules was tagged by a template-switch adaptor with 12 random nucleotides. TCRdb re-analysed the 5' RACE reads in MiXCR, keeping a single row per CDR3 protein. The sample has just over 800,000 distinct CDR3 sequences; approximately 67% are singletons. The chain carries TRBV9 and TRBJ1-1; D is possibly TRBD1 (5 bases). Sequencing input: blood. This clonotype was obtained from a man under 40 in good health. The CDR3: CASSTRRGRGNTEAFF. DNA for the CDR3: TGTGCCAGCAGCACCAGACGGGGCCGAGGGAACACTGAAGCTTTCTTT.